These 27 T cell receptor beta chains were sequenced from one sample in a study of T cells in Graves' hyperthyroidism and ophthalmopathy. Researchers took RNA transcripts and amplified the TCR beta CDR3 regions from them. The HTBI primer set was used in a first-round RT-PCR of the TCR CDR3. TCRdb used MiXCR to reprocess the multiplex PCR reads, holding one entry per CDR3 protein. In the table there are about 660,000 distinct CDR3 sequences, just under 45% of which are singletons. Input material: peripheral blood or thyroid tissue (not recorded which). Receptors originate from an adult man with Graves' disease, either hyperthyroidism or ophthalmopathy (not recorded which).

The table lists this clonotype with a few counts. The chain recombines TRBV12-5 with TRBJ2-5; no reliable D call. The CDR3 runs to 14 residues. Germline V gives CDR1 LGHNT, CDR2 FRNRAP. Trimming cost V 3 bases and J 5 bases, with 13 bases left between them. CDR3: CASGLLPLEETQYF. DNA of the CDR3: TGTGCTAGTGGTTTATTGCCGTTGGAGGAGACCCAGTACTTC.

This clonotype was found many times. The chain carries TRBV10-2 and TRBJ1-2; D is unresolved. The germline gives CDR1 WSHSY, CDR2 SAAADI. This CDR3 comprises 13 residues. V was pared by 4 bases and J by 4 bases, with 10 bases between. The CDR3 here is CASSGREGYGYTF. As DNA, the CDR3 is TGCGCCAGCAGTGGACGGGAGGGCTATGGCTACACCTTC.

V and J are TRBV12-5 and TRBJ1-1, with D perhaps matching TRBD1 (6 bases). The CDR3 runs to 14 residues. V was shortened by 6 bases and J by 4 bases, with 15 bases between the two germline ends. Germline V gives CDR1 LGHNT, CDR2 FRNRAP. The CDR3, as DNA: TGTGCTAGTGGCGTTTTGAGGGGGACCACTGAAGCTTTCTTT. Translation gives CASGVLRGTTEAFF.

This clonotype has at least ten counts. The CDR3 DNA is TGCAGTGCGGGACGGACAGCAGGGTCGCGCGAGCAGTACTTC. Protein: CSAGRTAGSREQYF. V usage is TRBV20-1 and J usage is TRBJ2-7; perhaps TRBD1 as D (6 bases). The germline CDR1 and CDR2 sequences are DFQATT and SNEGSKA (reference sequence). The ends were cut back, 6 bases at V and 6 bases at J, with 21 bases in the middle. This CDR3 has 14 residues.

The chain uses TRBV19 and TRBJ2-7, with TRBD1 matching over 10 bases. The germline V gene encodes CDR1 LNHDA and CDR2 SQIVND (reference sequence). V trimming: 11 bases; J trimming: 3 bases; junction bases outside the gene matches: 13. The CDR3 extends over 15 amino acids. The CDR3 here is CAWSALTGGFYEQYF. CDR3 nucleotide sequence: TGTGCCTGGAGTGCTCTGACAGGGGGCTTCTACGAGCAGTACTTC.

This clonotype was recorded at least ten times. The rearrangement links TRBV29-1 to TRBJ1-1; possibly TRBD1 for D (5 bases). The CDR3 has 11 amino acids. The germline CDR1 and CDR2 sequences are SQVTM and ANQGSEA. V shed 0 bases and J shed 6 bases, with 5 bases lying between them. DNA of the CDR3: TGCAGCGTTGAAGAGGGGGCTGAAGCTTTCTTT. Protein sequence: CSVEEGAEAFF.

The chain is built from TRBV5-1 and TRBJ2-5; no firm D call. V was shortened by 4 bases and J by 3 bases, with 10 bases between the two germline ends. CDR3 length: 13 residues. CDR1 and CDR2 (germline): SGHRS, YFSETQ. The chain's CDR3 is CASSRILKETQYF. CDR3 bases: TGCGCCAGCAGCCGAATATTGAAAGAGACCCAGTACTTC.

The J gene is TRBJ2-5, the V gene TRBV6-5; 8 nucleotides match TRBD1. The CDR3 spans 12 residues. V dropped 8 bases and J dropped 4; count of bases not matched to a gene: 3. CDR1 is MNHEY, CDR2 SVGAGI, per germline. In DNA, the CDR3 is TGTGCCAGCGGAGGACAGGGAGAGACCCAGTACTTC. Residues: CASGGQGETQYF.

The sample holds a few counts of this clonotype. This chain links TRBV5-1 with TRBJ2-7; TRBD2 agrees at 11 bases. Per germline, CDR1 SGHRS and CDR2 YFSETQ. Trimming at V came to 6 bases and at J to 6 bases, leaving 8 bases not matched to a gene. CDR3 length: 14 amino acids. CDR3 region: CASTTTSGGIEQYF. CDR3 sequence (DNA): TGCGCCAGCACAACCACTAGCGGGGGAATCGAGCAGTACTTC.

The chain is built from TRBV2 and TRBJ2-2, with a weak D call TRBD2 (6 bases). Looked up from germline, CDR1 is SNHLY and CDR2 is FYNNEI. V was cut by 6 bases and J by 7 bases, with 18 bases left in between. This CDR3 spans 15 amino acids. The CDR3 coding sequence is TGTGCCAGCAGCTGGAGCGCCCGGGGGAGCGGGGAGCTGTTTTTT. Protein sequence: CASSWSARGSGELFF.

The chain has TRBV7-3 and TRBJ2-5, with 14 bases fitting TRBD2. There are 15 residues in the CDR3. V shed 5 bases, J shed 5 bases, and the junction held 4 bases outside the gene matches. Germline assignment: CDR1 SGHTA and CDR2 FQGTGA. CDR3: CASSTGTSGGETQYF. Written as DNA, the CDR3 is TGTGCCAGCAGCACCGGGACTAGCGGGGGTGAGACCCAGTACTTC.

This clonotype appeared once. The chain couples TRBV7-2 to TRBJ2-5; possibly TRBD2 for D (6 bases). Germline values: CDR1 SGHTA, CDR2 FQGNSA. With 3 bases removed from V and 7 bases from J, the gap between germline ends came to 12 bases. The CDR3 consists of 13 residues. The CDR3, as DNA: TGTGCCAGCAGCTTGGCATCGGGGGTGACCCAGTACTTC. Amino acid sequence: CASSLASGVTQYF.

V is TRBV7-8 and J is TRBJ1-6; maybe TRBD1 (6 bases). CDR3 length equals 15 residues. Trimming removed 3 bases at V and 8 bases at J, with 14 bases between. Germline CDR1 SGHVS, CDR2 FQNEAQ. The DNA of the CDR3 is TGTGCCAGCAGCTTGTTTGGGGGGGCGGATTCACCCCTCCACTTT. It yields the protein CASSLFGGADSPLHF. Using reference TRBV7-8 and TRBJ1-6 for the parts outside the CDR3, the full variable domain is GAGVSQSPRYKVAKRGQDVALRCDPISGHVSLFWYQQALGQGPEFLTYFQNEAQLDKSGLPSDRFFAERPEGSVSTLKIQRTQQEDSAVYLCASSLFGGADSPLHFGNGTRLTVT.

The gene calls are TRBV14 and TRBJ1-1, with D unclear. The CDR3 runs to 11 residues. V was trimmed by 7 bases and J by 9 bases, leaving 12 bases between them. Germline-derived CDR1 and CDR2 are SGHDN and FVKESK. CDR3 protein: CASTTPVQAFF. CDR3 coding DNA: TGTGCCAGCACCACACCCGTTCAAGCTTTCTTT.

This clonotype was found a few times. The chain recombines TRBV29-1 with TRBJ2-7, with D tentatively TRBD1 or TRBD2 (5 bases each). The CDR3 has 14 amino acids. The germline V gene encodes CDR1 SQVTM and CDR2 ANQGSEA. V was trimmed by 2 bases and J by 2 bases, leaving 13 bases between them. CDR3 region: CSVETRDPTYEQYF. The CDR3 nucleotides are TGCAGCGTTGAAACTCGGGACCCCACCTACGAGCAGTACTTC.

The chain links TRBV19 to TRBJ1-1; unclear D gene. V was shortened by 8 bases and J by 4 bases, with 20 bases between the two germline ends. Germline V gene data show CDR1 as LNHDA and CDR2 as SQIVND (reference sequence). The CDR3 length is 15 residues. The DNA of the CDR3 is TGTGCCAGTCATACCCCTCCATGGGCTTTCACTGAAGCTTTCTTT. Protein product: CASHTPPWAFTEAFF. Full variable domain (outside the CDR3, taken from reference TRBV19 and TRBJ1-1): DGGITQSPKYLFRKEGQNVTLSCEQNLNHDAMYWYRQDPGQGLRLIYYSQIVNDFQKGDIAEGYSVSREKKESFPLTVTSAQKNPTAFYLCASHTPPWAFTEAFFGQGTRLTVV.

V gene TRBV29-1 combines with J gene TRBJ1-2; D perhaps matches TRBD1 (6 bases). Per germline, CDR1 SQVTM and CDR2 ANQGSEA. The CDR3 runs 15 residues. Between the trimmed V and J ends, which lost 3 bases and 8 bases, there was a span of 22 bases. The CDR3 sequence: CSVETLRSGVKGYTF. The CDR3 DNA reads TGCAGCGTTGAGACCCTCCGATCAGGGGTAAAGGGCTACACCTTC.

Concerning this clonotype: At one end the junction does not follow the germline gene, possibly because of a read error. The V and J genes are TRBV5-1 and TRBJ1-1, with TRBD1 matching over 9 bases. The CDR3 covers 16 residues. Germline-derived CDR1 and CDR2 are SGHRS and YFSETQ. The CDR3 bases are TGCGCCAGCAGCTTGGTTCGGGGACAGGGTGACACCGAAGCTTTCTTT. This sequence encodes CASSLVRGQGDTEAFF.

In DNA, the CDR3 is TGTGCCAGCAGTGAATTGGGAACATCGGGGGGCTACACCTTC. Amino acids: CASSELGTSGGYTF. V is TRBV25-1 and J is TRBJ1-2; no reliable D call. Germline V lookup: CDR1 MGHDK, CDR2 SYGVNS. V was pared by 1 base and J by 8 bases, with 14 bases between. This CDR3 has 14 amino acids.

This clonotype has only a few counts. The chain recombines TRBV6-6 with TRBJ1-1; D ambiguous. Trimming took 0 bases from V and 1 from J, leaving 9 bases between them. The CDR3 runs 15 residues. Per germline, CDR1 MNHNY and CDR2 SVGAGI (reference sequence). The CDR3 loop is CASSYSILSNTEAFF. The CDR3 DNA follows: TGTGCCAGCAGTTACTCGATCCTGTCGAACACTGAAGCTTTCTTT.

This clonotype was observed a handful of times. The rearrangement links TRBV7-3 to TRBJ2-7; tentative D call: TRBD2 (6 bases). The CDR3 is 16 amino acids. From germline, CDR1 is SGHTA and CDR2 FQGTGA. V was clipped by 5 bases and J by 2 bases, with 19 bases between them. This CDR3 reads CASSGEEQTSTYEQYF. CDR3 coding DNA: TGTGCCAGCAGCGGGGAGGAACAAACTTCCACCTACGAGCAGTACTTC.

The gene calls are TRBV9 and TRBJ1-1; 10 bases agree with TRBD1. The germline V gene has CDR1 SGDLS and CDR2 YYNGEE. CDR3 length equals 17 residues. The ends lost 3 bases at V and 4 bases at J; junction bases unmatched: 12. CDR3 loop: CASSASTGGWVGTEAFF. Written as DNA, the CDR3 is TGTGCCAGCAGCGCTTCGACAGGGGGCTGGGTTGGCACTGAAGCTTTCTTT.

This rearrangement joins TRBV12-3 or TRBV12-4 to TRBJ2-7; 8 bases are a match to TRBD1. The length of the CDR3 is 14 residues. V lost 6 bases to trimming and J lost 7 bases; unmatched junction nucleotides: 11. CDR3 sequence: CASSAGQGTGEQYF. CDR3 coding DNA: TGTGCCAGCAGCGCCGGACAGGGCACCGGGGAGCAGTACTTC.

This rearrangement joins TRBV6-5 to TRBJ2-7; 7 nucleotides match TRBD1. Germline V CDR1 and CDR2: MNHEY, SVGAGI. The CDR3 length is 15 residues. V was clipped by 0 bases and J by 2 bases; unmatched bases: 4. The CDR3 protein is CASSYSGGGTYEQYF. In nucleotides, the CDR3 is TGTGCCAGCAGTTACTCAGGGGGCGGAACCTACGAGCAGTACTTC.

This clonotype appeared a single time. The chain joins TRBV10-3 to TRBJ1-3, with a possible D match to TRBD1 (6 bases). The CDR3 is made up of 16 amino acids. Trimming stripped 4 bases from V and 1 base from J, with 14 bases between. Germline-derived CDR1 and CDR2 are ENHRY and SYGVKD. CDR3 in DNA: TGTGCCATCAGTGCTAGTCAGGGGCTATCTGGAAACACCATATATTTT. Its protein product is CAISASQGLSGNTIYF.

The chain combines TRBV12-3 or TRBV12-4 with TRBJ1-5, with TRBD1 as a possible D gene (5 bases). Trimming pared 6 bases from V and 6 bases from J, leaving 12 bases between. CDR3 length: 13 amino acids. Written as DNA, the CDR3 is TGTGCCAGCAGAGGGGACGGGCCTCAGCCCCAGCATTTT. Amino acids: CASRGDGPQPQHF.

This clonotype was counted once. An end of the junction does not agree with germline; a read error may underlie this. V gene TRBV6-5 combines with J gene TRBJ2-6; 8 positions match TRBD1. The CDR3 extends over 13 amino acids. Germline loops: CDR1 MNHEY, CDR2 SVGAGI. CDR3 region: CASTRRGPNTEAF. The CDR3 DNA sequence: TGTGCCAGCACTCGCAGGGGGCCGAACACTGAAGCTTTC.